A selection of T cell receptor beta chains follows, all from one sample in a study of control samples from healthy donors and cancer patients. Here immunoSEQ multiplex PCR was the method, and the copy in TCRdb shows in-frame clones only, minus some. The sample has more than 150,000 clones; around 90% are singletons. Sample: blood. The source is a woman under 40 in good health. Each CDR3 is given with its conserved first and last residue.

v_call: TRBV2; cdr3_length: 14; j_call: TRBJ2-7; cdr3_aa: CASTFPKGVYEQYF
v_call: TRBV19; cdr3_length: 16; j_call: TRBJ2-7; cdr3_aa: CASSISATGGFYEQYF
v_call: TRBV29-1; cdr3_length: 13; j_call: TRBJ2-1; cdr3_aa: CSAKKGTGNEQFF
v_call: TRBV9; cdr3_length: 13; j_call: TRBJ2-3; cdr3_aa: CASSGQSVDTQYF
v_call: TRBV11-2; cdr3_length: 12; j_call: TRBJ2-5; cdr3_aa: CASSLGLETQYF
v_call: TRBV6-8; cdr3_length: 15; j_call: TRBJ2-5; cdr3_aa: CARRRFRVLQETQYF
v_call: TRBV9; cdr3_length: 15; j_call: TRBJ2-1; cdr3_aa: CASSPLMAPENEQFF
v_call: TRBV30; cdr3_length: 11; j_call: TRBJ2-5; cdr3_aa: CAWSLLETQYF
v_call: TRBV27; cdr3_length: 15; j_call: TRBJ1-5; cdr3_aa: CASSLTGEGSQPQHF
v_call: TRBV7-6; cdr3_length: 15; j_call: TRBJ2-1; cdr3_aa: CASSYASGSYNEQFF
v_call: TRBV25-1; cdr3_length: 14; j_call: TRBJ2-7; cdr3_aa: CASSTTGVAYEQYF
v_call: TRBV19; cdr3_length: 14; j_call: TRBJ1-4; cdr3_aa: CASSIPGQVAKLFF
v_call: TRBV28; cdr3_length: 12; j_call: TRBJ1-1; cdr3_aa: CASSFPGNEAFF
v_call: TRBV27; cdr3_length: 13; j_call: TRBJ2-1; cdr3_aa: CASSLQGLEEQFF
v_call: TRBV5-6; cdr3_length: 14; j_call: TRBJ2-5; cdr3_aa: CASSSLTYQETQYF
v_call: TRBV7-9; cdr3_length: 17; j_call: TRBJ2-1; cdr3_aa: CASSLDSRFRTRVEQFF
v_call: TRBV28; cdr3_length: 14; j_call: TRBJ2-7; cdr3_aa: CASNMGQGSYEQYF
v_call: TRBV28; cdr3_length: 16; j_call: TRBJ1-5; cdr3_aa: CASSPRQGPYNQPQHF
v_call: TRBV16; cdr3_length: 14; j_call: TRBJ1-1; cdr3_aa: CASSQSYVNTEAFF
v_call: TRBV18; cdr3_length: 12; j_call: TRBJ1-1; cdr3_aa: CASSPSNTEAFF
v_call: TRBV9; cdr3_length: 15; j_call: TRBJ1-4; cdr3_aa: CASSRDRVWDEKLFF
v_call: TRBV4-1; cdr3_length: 17; j_call: TRBJ1-4; cdr3_aa: CASSQGFGGRTNEKLFF
v_call: TRBV28; cdr3_length: 15; j_call: TRBJ2-3; cdr3_aa: CASRLGGTGTDTQYF
v_call: TRBV27; cdr3_length: 14; j_call: TRBJ2-1; cdr3_aa: CATLGLAGNNEQFF
v_call: TRBV6-1; cdr3_length: 19; j_call: TRBJ2-1; cdr3_aa: CASSERGLSSGWGSNEQFF
v_call: TRBV4-3; cdr3_length: 17; j_call: TRBJ2-1; cdr3_aa: CASSQRPLGTSGNEQFF
v_call: TRBV5-6; cdr3_length: 11; j_call: TRBJ2-5; cdr3_aa: CASSSGETQYF
v_call: TRBV7-9; cdr3_length: 15; j_call: TRBJ2-3; cdr3_aa: CASIRPRTGTDTQYF
v_call: TRBV6-2/TRBV6-3; cdr3_length: 11; j_call: TRBJ2-7; cdr3_aa: CASSKTGEQYF
v_call: TRBV18; cdr3_length: 13; j_call: TRBJ1-6; cdr3_aa: CASSPTDNSPLHF
v_call: TRBV6-1; cdr3_length: 13; j_call: TRBJ1-4; cdr3_aa: CASSDQGGEKLFF
v_call: TRBV5-6; cdr3_length: 11; j_call: TRBJ2-2; cdr3_aa: CASSWTGELFF
v_call: TRBV3-1/TRBV3-2; cdr3_length: 13; j_call: TRBJ2-7; cdr3_aa: CASSPRQGAVQYF
v_call: TRBV24-1; cdr3_length: 15; j_call: TRBJ2-5; cdr3_aa: CATSDTGQGKETQYF
v_call: TRBV3-1/TRBV3-2; cdr3_length: 16; j_call: TRBJ2-1; cdr3_aa: CASSQQGLLPTNEQFF
v_call: TRBV3-1/TRBV3-2; cdr3_length: 15; j_call: TRBJ1-1; cdr3_aa: CASSQEARGGGWAFF
v_call: TRBV7-8; cdr3_length: 13; j_call: TRBJ2-5; cdr3_aa: CASSRAPQETQYF
v_call: TRBV18; cdr3_length: 13; j_call: TRBJ2-7; cdr3_aa: CASSTQGSYEQYF
v_call: TRBV5-5; cdr3_length: 15; j_call: TRBJ2-1; cdr3_aa: CASSTPGTSNNGQFF
v_call: TRBV5-4; cdr3_length: 14; j_call: TRBJ1-2; cdr3_aa: CASSLARENYGYTF
v_call: TRBV5-8; cdr3_length: 14; j_call: TRBJ1-1; cdr3_aa: CASSSWRVNTEAFF
v_call: TRBV19; cdr3_length: 14; j_call: TRBJ2-7; cdr3_aa: CASSITGTAYEQYF
v_call: TRBV29-1; cdr3_length: 14; j_call: TRBJ2-7; cdr3_aa: CSARRDGSSYEQYF
v_call: TRBV28; cdr3_length: 15; j_call: TRBJ1-5; cdr3_aa: CASSEWSLGNQPQHF
v_call: TRBV6-1; cdr3_length: 15; j_call: TRBJ2-1; cdr3_aa: CASSDGSGSGNEQFF
v_call: TRBV6-5; cdr3_length: 15; j_call: TRBJ1-5; cdr3_aa: CASTLWGAGAQPQHF
v_call: TRBV7-3; cdr3_length: 16; j_call: TRBJ2-3; cdr3_aa: CASSLGAGGGTDTQYF
v_call: TRBV14; cdr3_length: 14; j_call: TRBJ1-1; cdr3_aa: CASSQAAGRTEAFF
v_call: TRBV19; cdr3_length: 12; j_call: TRBJ1-1; cdr3_aa: CASRGIGTEAFF
v_call: TRBV28; cdr3_length: 13; j_call: TRBJ1-1; cdr3_aa: CASSFGGATEAFF
v_call: TRBV28; cdr3_length: 16; j_call: TRBJ1-1; cdr3_aa: CASRHLTQGLNTEAFF
v_call: TRBV19; cdr3_length: 14; j_call: TRBJ2-1; cdr3_aa: CASSIGPLSLEQFF
v_call: TRBV6-5; cdr3_length: 15; j_call: TRBJ1-3; cdr3_aa: CASSPIQSSGNTIYF
v_call: TRBV6-5; cdr3_length: 12; j_call: TRBJ2-2; cdr3_aa: CASRFDTGELFF
v_call: TRBV4-1; cdr3_length: 17; j_call: TRBJ2-2; cdr3_aa: CASSQEGRESYTGELFF
v_call: TRBV12-3/TRBV12-4; cdr3_length: 12; j_call: TRBJ2-1; cdr3_aa: CASSFTGSEQFF
v_call: TRBV27; cdr3_length: 14; j_call: TRBJ2-3; cdr3_aa: CASSPGLRADTQYF
v_call: TRBV29-1; cdr3_length: 16; j_call: TRBJ1-2; cdr3_aa: CSVGGSDRYLAGGYTF